This record looks at one TCR beta chain sequence and its context. The assay was immunoSEQ multiplex PCR, and TCRdb's table has in-frame clones only and misses some. The sample has hundreds of thousands of clones; 84% are singletons. CDR3 length equals 14 residues. The sample belongs to a study of blood T cell repertoires in COVID-19. Source material: peripheral blood. V is TRBV21-1 and J is TRBJ1-4; whether TRBD1, the table's D call, matches the DNA was not checked. TRBV21-1 is a known pseudogene. The sequence derives from a woman of 80 years or more with active or convalescent COVID-19. The CDR3, as DNA: TGTGCCAGCAGCAATTGCCAACACAGTGAAAAACTGTTTTTT. Its protein product is CASSNCQHSEKLFF.